These T cell receptor beta chains were read from a single sample in a study of cytomegalovirus exposure and HLA in healthy donors. The data were produced by immunoSEQ multiplex PCR, yet TCRdb's version contains in-frame clones alone and is incomplete. The sample shows 130,000 or so clones, roughly 80% of them seen only once. Sequencing was done on a sample of PBMCs. The source of these receptors is a man aged 40-50 years in good health and CMV-seronegative. CDR3s include the opening cysteine and the closing phenylalanine or tryptophan. A D gene is named only where the DNA matches it firmly. The size field is filled for only some rows; it gives once, few, many or a size class.

V: TRBV11-2
D: NA
J: TRBJ1-1
size: NA
CDR3: CASSLGGWRDSDTEAFF
DNA: TGTGCCAGCAGCTTAGGGGGGTGGCGGGATTCGGACACTGAAGCTTTCTTT

V: TRBV7-9
D: TRBD1
J: TRBJ1-4
size: few
CDR3: CASSFGQEREKLFF
DNA: TGTGCCAGCAGCTTCGGACAGGAAAGGGAAAAACTGTTTTTT

V: TRBV6-5
D: TRBD1
J: TRBJ2-7
size: NA
CDR3: CASSSIGTERLHEQYF
DNA: TGTGCCAGCAGTTCTATAGGGACAGAACGCCTCCACGAGCAGTACTTC

V: TRBV7-3
D: NA
J: TRBJ1-1
size: few
CDR3: CASSPTQVNTEAFF
DNA: TGTGCCAGCAGCCCTACCCAGGTGAACACTGAAGCTTTCTTT

V: TRBV25-1
D: NA
J: TRBJ1-3
size: NA
CDR3: CASAPAGAGNTIYF
DNA: TGTGCCAGCGCCCCGGCGGGGGCTGGAAACACCATATATTTT

V: TRBV11-2
D: NA
J: TRBJ2-1
size: NA
CDR3: CASSFGRGYNEQFF
DNA: TGTGCCAGCAGCTTCGGCAGGGGATACAATGAGCAGTTCTTC

V: TRBV5-3
D: NA
J: TRBJ1-2
size: NA
CDR3: CARSKPDSKDNYGYTF
DNA: TGTGCCAGAAGTAAACCGGACTCGAAGGATAACTATGGCTACACCTTC

V: TRBV7-7
D: TRBD1
J: TRBJ2-1
size: NA
CDR3: CASSLGVGTGGHNEQFF
DNA: TGTGCCAGCAGCTTAGGGGTAGGGACAGGGGGCCACAATGAGCAGTTCTTC

V: TRBV13
D: TRBD2
J: TRBJ2-5
size: NA
CDR3: CASSPGLAGGETQYF
DNA: TGTGCCAGCAGCCCTGGACTAGCGGGGGGAGAGACCCAGTACTTC

V: TRBV6-5
D: TRBD1
J: TRBJ1-2
size: NA
CDR3: CASSLRQGYYGYTF
DNA: TGTGCCAGCAGCCTTCGACAGGGGTACTATGGCTACACCTTC

V: TRBV9
D: TRBD2
J: TRBJ2-5
size: few
CDR3: CASSVGETSGQETQYF
DNA: TGTGCCAGCAGCGTAGGGGAGACTAGCGGGCAAGAGACCCAGTACTTC

V: TRBV4-1
D: TRBD2
J: TRBJ2-7
size: NA
CDR3: CASSPGGGRFYEQYF
DNA: TGCGCCAGCAGCCCCGGCGGGGGGCGATTCTACGAGCAGTACTTC

V: TRBV14
D: NA
J: TRBJ1-6
size: NA
CDR3: CASSPRLGPAYNSPLHF
DNA: TGTGCCAGCAGTCCCCGCCTGGGGCCAGCCTATAATTCACCCCTCCACTTT

V: TRBV7-9
D: NA
J: TRBJ1-2
size: NA
CDR3: CASSLGSALNYGYTF
DNA: TGTGCCAGCAGCTTAGGCTCAGCGCTAAACTATGGCTACACCTTC

V: TRBV18
D: NA
J: TRBJ1-1
size: few
CDR3: CASSPGANTEAFF
DNA: TGTGCCAGCTCACCAGGGGCGAACACTGAAGCTTTCTTT

V: TRBV7-2
D: NA
J: TRBJ2-1
size: once
CDR3: CASGSNRGGRQFF
DNA: TGTGCCAGCGGTAGCAACAGGGGGGGAAGGCAGTTCTTC

V: TRBV25-1
D: TRBD1
J: TRBJ2-7
size: NA
CDR3: CASTGGAQGAYEQYF
DNA: TGTGCCAGCACTGGGGGAGCACAGGGGGCTTACGAGCAGTACTTC

V: TRBV10-3
D: NA
J: TRBJ1-1
size: few
CDR3: CAISPVAGDTEAFF
DNA: TGTGCCATCAGTCCGGTGGCGGGGGACACTGAAGCTTTCTTT

V: TRBV6-5
D: NA
J: TRBJ2-3
size: NA
CDR3: CASSYSITGSDTQYF
DNA: TGTGCCAGCAGTTACTCGATCACAGGGTCAGATACGCAGTATTTT

V: TRBV7-9
D: NA
J: TRBJ2-2
size: NA
CDR3: CASSSQGVITGELFF
DNA: TGTGCCAGCAGCAGCCAGGGTGTAATCACCGGGGAGCTGTTTTTT